What follows describes a single TCR beta chain. Its target is not known. This record comes from a study of naive and memory T cell subsets. Findings and limits, study-wide: In naive cells, over 95% of TCR sequences were seen only once. In CD4 and CD8 cells, diversity dropped from naive through EMRA. Especially in CD8 cells, naive repertoires contained a few larger clonotypes, possibly CD45RA-re-expressing memory cells.

Two oligonucleotides, mixed equimolar, formed the beta constant-region primer covering TRBC1 and TRBC2. Four rounds of PCR amplified the ligated cDNA using nested alpha and beta constant-region primers plus SP2. A 12-nucleotide UMI and the SP2 primer were added to the cDNA 3' end by oligonucleotide ligation. MiXCR, applied by TCRdb to the UMI-ligation and nested PCR reads, yields one record per CDR3 protein. Here the sample spans 120,000 to 150,000 distinct CDR3 sequences, over 20% being singletons. The V gene's germline CDR1 is MNHNS and CDR2 SASEGT. Trimming shortened V by 6 bases and J by 3 bases, and 6 bases separated the two germline ends. The CDR3 has 13 residues.

The rearrangement uses TRBV6-1 and TRBJ2-6; D gene unclear. This receptor was obtained from a human donor in good health. The sample taken for sequencing was naive CD4+ T cells from blood. CDR3 DNA: TGTGCCAGCAGGATCTTTGGGGCCAACGTCCTGACTTTC. Translated: CASRIFGANVLTF.